The clone carrying this TCR beta chain turned up a few times. The data stem from a study of blood T cell repertoires in COVID-19. Study details: Spain, Italy and the United States supplied samples that represented acute and convalescent COVID-19. Sample material is recorded as cDNA or gDNA derived from T cells, B-cell-depleted T cells, or PBMCs.

In the original processing: Cell counts per sample came from amplifying reference gene primers. Sequenced by immunoSEQ multiplex PCR; TCRdb stores in-frame clones only, minus some. Clone size and the V and J calls come from that table; the DNA yielded D and trimming. The sample consists of about 72,000 clones, around 90% of them appearing once. Specimen: peripheral blood. This clonotype was obtained from a man in his fifties or sixties with acute or convalescent COVID-19.

CDR3 in DNA: TGTGCCAGTAGTGCCCGGGGAGGCAGTCAACAGCCCCAGCATTTT. This translates into CASSARGGSQQPQHF. The chain is built from TRBV19 and TRBJ1-5; no definite D call. Germline-derived CDR1 and CDR2 are LNHDA and SQIVND (reference sequence). The CDR3 is made up of 15 amino acids. Trimming pared 5 bases from V and 7 bases from J, leaving 18 bases between.